Presented here are 17 T cell receptor beta chains from one specimen sequenced in a study of blood T cell repertoires in COVID-19. Only in-frame clones appear in the TCRdb table, and some are missing; sequencing was by immunoSEQ multiplex PCR. The sample yields some 150,000 clones, 78% seen once. Specimen: peripheral blood. Source of these receptors: a man older than 75 with acute or convalescent COVID-19.

This chain connects TRBV14 to TRBJ1-2; a possible D gene is TRBD1 (5 bases). Germline CDR1 is SGHDN and CDR2 is FVKESK. CDR3 size: 15 residues. The germline V and J ends were trimmed by 1 base and 4 bases, with 13 bases remaining between them. The chain's CDR3 is CASSQAIGRGYGYTF. The CDR3 DNA reads TGTGCCAGCAGCCAAGCTATAGGGAGGGGCTATGGCTACACCTTC.

This chain links TRBV10-3 with TRBJ1-2; no definite D call. V lost 2 bases, J lost 3 bases, and 10 bases lay in between. The CDR3 totals 14 residues. Germline loops: CDR1 ENHRY, CDR2 SYGVKD. CDR3 coding DNA: TGTGCCATCAGTGAGGATGAGGAGGACTATGGCTACACCTTC. This sequence encodes CAISEDEEDYGYTF.

This clone was detected once. This chain links TRBV6-5 with TRBJ2-1, with 8 bases that match TRBD2. This CDR3 is 14 amino acids long. Germline-derived CDR1 and CDR2 are MNHEY and SVGAGI. V gave up 2 bases and J gave up 6 bases; unmatched junction bases: 3. DNA for the CDR3: TGTGCCAGCAGTTACCCAGGGACTAGCAATGAGCAGTTCTTC. This encodes CASSYPGTSNEQFF.

This clone turned up a few times. The chain recombines TRBV7-8 with TRBJ1-4, with unresolved D. Germline values: CDR1 SGHVS, CDR2 FQNEAQ. V was trimmed by 3 bases and J by 0 bases, leaving 8 bases between them. The CDR3 loop spans 15 amino acids. This CDR3 is CASSLFHATNEKLFF. CDR3 bases: TGTGCCAGCAGCTTGTTCCATGCAACTAATGAAAAACTGTTTTTT.

This chain uses TRBV6-5 with TRBJ2-3, with 9 bases fitting TRBD1. With V trimmed by 0 bases and J by 4 bases, 2 bases remained unmatched. This CDR3 has 15 residues. The germline V gene has CDR1 MNHEY and CDR2 SVGAGI. This CDR3 reads CASSYSWDRADTQYF. The CDR3 DNA follows: TGTGCCAGCAGTTACTCTTGGGACAGGGCAGATACGCAGTATTTT.

The chain uses TRBV7-2 and TRBJ2-7, with D unresolved. The V end lost 0 bases, the J end lost 4 bases, and 4 bases lay between the germline ends. This CDR3 has 12 amino acids. CDR1 and CDR2 (germline): SGHTA, FQGNSA. CDR3 region: CASSLAAYEQYF. CDR3 DNA: TGTGCCAGCAGCTTAGCAGCGTACGAGCAGTACTTC.

This chain uses TRBV7-2 with TRBJ1-6, with 7 bases matching TRBD1. Germline V CDR1 and CDR2: SGHTA, FQGNSA. J was trimmed by 6 bases and V by 4 bases; bases with no gene match: 6. The CDR3 has 15 amino acids. The CDR3 is CASSSRTGVNSPLHF. CDR3 DNA: TGTGCCAGCAGCTCCAGGACAGGAGTTAATTCACCCCTCCACTTT.

V usage is TRBV5-4 and J usage is TRBJ2-5; D call uncertain. The V end lost 2 bases, the J end lost 1 base, and 6 bases lay between the germline ends. CDR3 size: 13 residues. CDR1 SGHNT and CDR2 YYREEE come from the germline V gene (reference sequence). The CDR3 region has the DNA TGTGCCAGCAGCTTTGGAGCCCAAGAGACCCAGTACTTC. It translates to CASSFGAQETQYF.

The rearrangement links TRBV6-5 to TRBJ1-1, with a weak D call TRBD1 (6 bases). Germline V CDR1 and CDR2: MNHEY, SVGAGI. V lost 6 bases to trimming and J lost 4 bases, with 15 bases between them. The CDR3 length is 14 residues. DNA for the CDR3: TGTGCCAGCAGGCCGACAGGAGGAGGCACTGAAGCTTTCTTT. Translated, it gives CASRPTGGGTEAFF.

This clone was counted at least ten times. V gene TRBV7-2 combines with J gene TRBJ2-7; D not certain. Per the germline V gene, CDR1 is SGHTA and CDR2 is FQGNSA. The CDR3 totals 12 residues. Trimming shortened V by 5 bases and J by 6 bases, and 11 bases separated the two germline ends. Here the CDR3 reads CASSHLVGEQYF. Here the CDR3 DNA reads TGTGCCAGCAGCCACCTAGTGGGCGAGCAGTACTTC.

The rearrangement joins TRBV5-4 to TRBJ2-3; the D gene is possibly TRBD2 (6 bases). V was shortened by 4 bases and J by 0 bases, with 15 bases between the two germline ends. The CDR3 spans 16 residues. Germline lookup yields CDR1 SGHNT and CDR2 YYREEE (reference sequence). The CDR3 DNA sequence: TGTGCCAGCAGCCCCGGTATGGGGGGTAGCACAGATACGCAGTATTTT. It specifies CASSPGMGGSTDTQYF.

The chain is built from TRBV5-1 and TRBJ1-1; 8 bases line up with TRBD1. This CDR3 comprises 15 residues. Germline lookup yields CDR1 SGHRS and CDR2 YFSETQ. With 4 bases clipped from V and 0 bases from J, the junction kept 5 bases outside the gene matches. The DNA for the CDR3 is TGCGCCAGCAGCACTGCGGGACAGGTGAACACTGAAGCTTTCTTT. Its translation: CASSTAGQVNTEAFF.

The V and J genes are TRBV2 and TRBJ1-4; 12 bases line up with TRBD1. The ends lost 3 bases at V and 8 bases at J; junction bases unmatched: 10. This CDR3 has 17 amino acids. Germline CDR1 and CDR2: SNHLY and FYNNEI. The DNA of the CDR3 is TGTGCCAGCAGTGACCTGGGCTTCGGGACAGGGGGCGAAAAACTGTTTTTT. Its protein is CASSDLGFGTGGEKLFF.

The chain links TRBV7-2 to TRBJ2-7; TRBD1 aligns across 8 bases. The CDR3 covers 16 residues. The germline V gene has CDR1 SGHTA and CDR2 FQGNSA. V lost 5 bases, J lost 4 bases, and 13 bases stayed unmatched. The CDR3 here is CASSPFSGTGLYEQYF. In DNA form, the CDR3 reads TGTGCCAGCAGCCCATTTTCCGGGACAGGTCTATACGAGCAGTACTTC.

The J gene is TRBJ2-1, the V gene TRBV9; tentative D call: TRBD1 (5 bases). This CDR3 is built from 13 residues. The V gene's germline CDR1 is SGDLS and CDR2 YYNGEE. V dropped 3 bases and J dropped 9 bases, with 13 bases sitting between them. In DNA, the CDR3 is TGTGCCAGCAGCGCGACAGTTTTTGGTGAGCAGTTCTTC. Its protein is CASSATVFGEQFF.

The chain links TRBV27 to TRBJ1-4; possibly TRBD1 for D (5 bases). Per the germline V gene, CDR1 is MNHEY and CDR2 is SMNVEV (reference sequence). The CDR3 has 14 residues. V was shortened by 3 bases and J by 6 bases, with 11 bases between the two germline ends. CDR3 region: CASSLQGRYEKLFF. The CDR3 coding sequence is TGTGCCAGCAGTTTGCAGGGTCGTTATGAAAAACTGTTTTTT.

The chain is built from TRBV10-3 and TRBJ2-2, with TRBD2 as a possible D gene (6 bases). Per the germline V gene, CDR1 is ENHRY and CDR2 is SYGVKD. V lost 9 bases and J 0 bases, leaving 17 bases between the germline ends. The length of the CDR3 is 16 residues. CDR3 loop: CAMAGIAPTNTGELFF. For the CDR3, the DNA is TGTGCCATGGCGGGGATAGCCCCCACGAACACCGGGGAGCTGTTTTTT.